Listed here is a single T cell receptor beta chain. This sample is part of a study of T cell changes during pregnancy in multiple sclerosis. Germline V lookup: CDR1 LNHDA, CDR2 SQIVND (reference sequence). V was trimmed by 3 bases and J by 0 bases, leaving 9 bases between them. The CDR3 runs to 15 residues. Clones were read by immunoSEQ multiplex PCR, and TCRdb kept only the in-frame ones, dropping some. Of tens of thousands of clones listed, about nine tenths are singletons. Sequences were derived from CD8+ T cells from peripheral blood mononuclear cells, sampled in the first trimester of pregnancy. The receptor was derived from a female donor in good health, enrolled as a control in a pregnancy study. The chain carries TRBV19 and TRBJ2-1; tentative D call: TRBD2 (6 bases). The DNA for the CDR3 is TGTGCCAGTAGTATTTCCGGGAGCTCCTACAATGAGCAGTTCTTC. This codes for CASSISGSSYNEQFF. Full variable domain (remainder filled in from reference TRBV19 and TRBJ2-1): DGGITQSPKYLFRKEGQNVTLSCEQNLNHDAMYWYRQDPGQGLRLIYYSQIVNDFQKGDIAEGYSVSREKKESFPLTVTSAQKNPTAFYLCASSISGSSYNEQFFGPGTRLTVL.